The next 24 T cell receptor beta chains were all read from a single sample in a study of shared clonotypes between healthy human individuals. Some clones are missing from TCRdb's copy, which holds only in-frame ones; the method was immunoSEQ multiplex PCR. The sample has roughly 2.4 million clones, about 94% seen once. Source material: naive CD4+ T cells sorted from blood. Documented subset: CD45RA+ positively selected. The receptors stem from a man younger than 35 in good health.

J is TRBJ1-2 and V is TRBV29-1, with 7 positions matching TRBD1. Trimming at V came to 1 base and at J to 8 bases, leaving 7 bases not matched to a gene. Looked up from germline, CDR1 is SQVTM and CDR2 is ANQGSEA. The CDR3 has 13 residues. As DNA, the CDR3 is TGCAGCGTTGAAGCTGTACAGGGGCACGGCTACACCTTC. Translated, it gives CSVEAVQGHGYTF.

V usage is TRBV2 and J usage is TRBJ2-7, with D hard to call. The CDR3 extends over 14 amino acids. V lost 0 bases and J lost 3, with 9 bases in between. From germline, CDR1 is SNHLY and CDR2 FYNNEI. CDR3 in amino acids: CASSEALEVYEQYF. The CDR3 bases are TGTGCCAGCAGTGAAGCGCTGGAAGTCTACGAGCAGTACTTC.

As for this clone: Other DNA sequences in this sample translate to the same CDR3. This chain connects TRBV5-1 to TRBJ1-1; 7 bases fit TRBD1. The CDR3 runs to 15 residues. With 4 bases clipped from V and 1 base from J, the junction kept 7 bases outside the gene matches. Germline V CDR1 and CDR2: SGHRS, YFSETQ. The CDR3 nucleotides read TGCGCCAGCAGCCTAACCGGGACAGCGAACACTGAAGCTTTCTTT. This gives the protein CASSLTGTANTEAFF.

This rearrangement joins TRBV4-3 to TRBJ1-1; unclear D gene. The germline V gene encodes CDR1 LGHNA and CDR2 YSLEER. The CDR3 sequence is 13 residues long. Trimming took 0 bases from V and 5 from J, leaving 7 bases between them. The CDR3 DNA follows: TGCGCCAGCAGCCAAGATCATTGGACTGAAGCTTTCTTT. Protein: CASSQDHWTEAFF.

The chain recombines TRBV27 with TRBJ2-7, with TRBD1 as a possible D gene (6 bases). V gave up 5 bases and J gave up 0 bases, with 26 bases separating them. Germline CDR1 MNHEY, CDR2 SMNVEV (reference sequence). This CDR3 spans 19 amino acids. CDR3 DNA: TGTGCCAGCAGTCCCAAGGGGCAGCCAGGGGTGGAAGGCTCCTACGAGCAGTACTTC. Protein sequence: CASSPKGQPGVEGSYEQYF.

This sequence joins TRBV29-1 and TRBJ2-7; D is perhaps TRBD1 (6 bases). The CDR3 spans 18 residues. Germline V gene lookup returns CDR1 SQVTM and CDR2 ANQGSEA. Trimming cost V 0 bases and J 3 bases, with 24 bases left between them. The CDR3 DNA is TGCAGCGTTGAAGATCGATCTCCTCTCGCGAGAGGGGGCTACGAGCAGTACTTC. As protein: CSVEDRSPLARGGYEQYF.

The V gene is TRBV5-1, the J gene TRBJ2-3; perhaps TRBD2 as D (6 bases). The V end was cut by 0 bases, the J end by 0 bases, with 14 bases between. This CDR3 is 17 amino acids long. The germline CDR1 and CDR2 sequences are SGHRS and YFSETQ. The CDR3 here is CASSLEGGSISTDTQYF. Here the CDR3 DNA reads TGCGCCAGCAGCTTGGAGGGAGGTTCGATTAGCACAGATACGCAGTATTTT. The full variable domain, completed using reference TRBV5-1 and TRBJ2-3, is KAGVTQTPRYLIKTRGQQVTLSCSPISGHRSVSWYQQTPGQGLQFLFEYFSETQRNKGNFPGRFSGRQFSNSRSEMNVSTLELGDSALYLCASSLEGGSISTDTQYFGPGTRLTVL.

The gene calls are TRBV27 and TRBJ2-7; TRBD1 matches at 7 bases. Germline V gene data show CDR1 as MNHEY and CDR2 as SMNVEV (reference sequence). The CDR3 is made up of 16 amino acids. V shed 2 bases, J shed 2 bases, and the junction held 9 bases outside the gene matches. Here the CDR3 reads CASSLAPQGSTYEQYF. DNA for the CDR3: TGTGCCAGCAGTTTAGCGCCACAGGGGTCCACCTACGAGCAGTACTTC.

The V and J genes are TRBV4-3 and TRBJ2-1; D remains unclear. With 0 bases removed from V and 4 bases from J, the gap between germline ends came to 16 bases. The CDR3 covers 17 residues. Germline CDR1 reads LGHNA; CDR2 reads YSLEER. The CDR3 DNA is TGCGCCAGCAGCCAAGATCTTCAGTGGCGACCGTACAATGAGCAGTTCTTC. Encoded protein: CASSQDLQWRPYNEQFF.

CDR3 sequence reads: CASSLGRGGNTEAFF. Here the CDR3 DNA reads TGTGCCAGCAGCTTAGGGCGGGGAGGAAACACTGAAGCTTTCTTT. The gene calls are TRBV11-2 and TRBJ1-1, with D unclear. The CDR3 loop spans 15 amino acids. Germline V gene data show CDR1 as SGHAT and CDR2 as FQNNGV. The ends were cut back, 1 base at V and 2 bases at J, with 11 bases in the middle.

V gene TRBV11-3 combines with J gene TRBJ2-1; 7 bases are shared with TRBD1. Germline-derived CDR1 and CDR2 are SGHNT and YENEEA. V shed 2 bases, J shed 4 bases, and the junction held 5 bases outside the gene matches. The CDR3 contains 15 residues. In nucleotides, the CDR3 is TGTGCCAGCAGCTTAAGACAGGGCCCGTACAATGAGCAGTTCTTC. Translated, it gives CASSLRQGPYNEQFF.

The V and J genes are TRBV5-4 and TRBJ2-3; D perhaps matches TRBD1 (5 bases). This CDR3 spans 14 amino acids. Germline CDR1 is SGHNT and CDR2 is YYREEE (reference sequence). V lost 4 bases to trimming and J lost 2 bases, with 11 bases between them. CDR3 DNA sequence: TGTGCCAGCAGCCTCAGGGAAAACACAGATACGCAGTATTTT. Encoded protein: CASSLRENTDTQYF.

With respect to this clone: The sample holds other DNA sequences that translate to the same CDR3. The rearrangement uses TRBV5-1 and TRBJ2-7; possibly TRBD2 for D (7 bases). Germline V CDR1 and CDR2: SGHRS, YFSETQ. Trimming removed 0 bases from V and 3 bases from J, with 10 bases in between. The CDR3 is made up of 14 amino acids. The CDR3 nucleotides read TGCGCCAGCAGCTTGGAGGGAGGGGGCTACGAGCAGTACTTC. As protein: CASSLEGGGYEQYF.

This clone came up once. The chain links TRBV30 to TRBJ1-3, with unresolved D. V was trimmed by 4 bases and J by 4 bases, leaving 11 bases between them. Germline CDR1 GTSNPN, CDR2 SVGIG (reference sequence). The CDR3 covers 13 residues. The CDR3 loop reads CAWIRTSGNTIYF. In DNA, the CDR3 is TGTGCCTGGATTCGGACGTCCGGAAACACCATATATTTT.

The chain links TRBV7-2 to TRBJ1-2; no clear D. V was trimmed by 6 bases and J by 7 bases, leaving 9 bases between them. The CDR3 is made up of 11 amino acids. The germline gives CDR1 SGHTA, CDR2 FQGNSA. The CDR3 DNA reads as TGTGCCAGCAGTGGAGGGAGTGGCTACACCTTC. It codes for CASSGGSGYTF. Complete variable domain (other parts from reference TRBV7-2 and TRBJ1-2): GAGVSQSPSNKVTEKGKDVELRCDPISGHTALYWYRQSLGQGLEFLIYFQGNSAPDKSGLPSDRFSAERTGGSVSTLTIQRTQQEDSAVYLCASSGGSGYTFGSGTRLTVV.

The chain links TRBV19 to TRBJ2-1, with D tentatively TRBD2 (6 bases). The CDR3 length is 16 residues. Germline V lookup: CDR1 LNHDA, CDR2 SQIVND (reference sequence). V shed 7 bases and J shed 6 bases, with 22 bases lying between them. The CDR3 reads CASKIQLARVGNEQFF. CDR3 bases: TGTGCCAGTAAAATCCAACTAGCCCGGGTTGGCAATGAGCAGTTCTTC.

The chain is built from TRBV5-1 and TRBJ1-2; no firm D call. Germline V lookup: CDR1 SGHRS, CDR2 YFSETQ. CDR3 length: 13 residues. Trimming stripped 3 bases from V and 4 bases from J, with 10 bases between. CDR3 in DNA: TGCGCCAGCAGCTGGGCGGCTGTCTATGGCTACACCTTC. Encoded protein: CASSWAAVYGYTF.

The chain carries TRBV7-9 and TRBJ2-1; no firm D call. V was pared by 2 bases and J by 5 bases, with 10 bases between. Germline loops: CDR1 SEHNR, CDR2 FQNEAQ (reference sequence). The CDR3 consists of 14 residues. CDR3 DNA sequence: TGTGCCAGCAGCTTACGCCTTCGGGACAATGAGCAGTTCTTC. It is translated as CASSLRLRDNEQFF.

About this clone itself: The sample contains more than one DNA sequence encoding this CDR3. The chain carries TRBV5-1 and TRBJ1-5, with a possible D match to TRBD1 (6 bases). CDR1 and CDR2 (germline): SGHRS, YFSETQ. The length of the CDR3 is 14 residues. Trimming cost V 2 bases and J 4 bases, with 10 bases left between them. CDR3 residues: CASSLQGGNQPQHF. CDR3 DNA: TGCGCCAGCAGCTTACAGGGTGGGAATCAGCCCCAGCATTTT.

CDR3: CASSSDPGTSGRDTQYF. CDR3 in DNA: TGCGCCAGCAGCTCAGACCCCGGGACTAGCGGGAGAGATACGCAGTATTTT. This chain connects TRBV5-1 to TRBJ2-3; 14 bases map to TRBD2. Looked up from germline, CDR1 is SGHRS and CDR2 is YFSETQ. The CDR3 is 17 residues long. The junction had 8 bases not matched to a gene; V was cut back by 3 bases and J by 5 bases.

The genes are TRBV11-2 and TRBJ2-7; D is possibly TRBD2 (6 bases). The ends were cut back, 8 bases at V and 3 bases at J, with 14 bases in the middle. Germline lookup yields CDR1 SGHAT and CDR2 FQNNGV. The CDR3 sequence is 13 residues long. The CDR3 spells CASLGGNRYEQYF. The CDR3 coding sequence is TGTGCCAGCCTTGGAGGGAATCGCTACGAGCAGTACTTC. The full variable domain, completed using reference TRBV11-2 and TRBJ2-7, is EAGVAQSPRYKIIEKRQSVAFWCNPISGHATLYWYQQILGQGPKLLIQFQNNGVVDDSQLPKDRFSAERLKGVDSTLKIQPAKLEDSAVYLCASLGGNRYEQYFGPGTRLTVT.

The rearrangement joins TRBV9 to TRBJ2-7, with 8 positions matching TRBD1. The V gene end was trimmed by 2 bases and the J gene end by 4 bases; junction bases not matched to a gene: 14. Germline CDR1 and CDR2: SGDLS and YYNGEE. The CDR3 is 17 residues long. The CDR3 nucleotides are TGTGCCAGCAGCGTTCCACCCGACAGGGGAGAAGGGTACGAGCAGTACTTC. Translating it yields CASSVPPDRGEGYEQYF. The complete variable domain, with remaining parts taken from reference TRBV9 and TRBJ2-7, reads DSGVTQTPKHLITATGQRVTLRCSPRSGDLSVYWYQQSLDQGLQFLIQYYNGEERAKGNILERFSAQQFPDLHSELNLSSLELGDSALYFCASSVPPDRGEGYEQYFGPGTRLTVT.

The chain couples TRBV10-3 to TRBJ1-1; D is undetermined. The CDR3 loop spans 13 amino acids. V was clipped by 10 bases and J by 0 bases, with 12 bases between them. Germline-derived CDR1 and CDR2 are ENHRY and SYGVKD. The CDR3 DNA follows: TGTGCCACTAATATGGGGTTGAACACTGAAGCTTTCTTT. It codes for CATNMGLNTEAFF.

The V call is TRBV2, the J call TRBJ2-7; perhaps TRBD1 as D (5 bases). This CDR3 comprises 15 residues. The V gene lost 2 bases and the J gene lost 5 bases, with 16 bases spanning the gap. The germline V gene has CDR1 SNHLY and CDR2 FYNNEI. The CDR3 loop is CASSEFQGKVNEQYF. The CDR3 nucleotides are TGTGCCAGCAGTGAATTCCAGGGAAAGGTAAACGAGCAGTACTTC. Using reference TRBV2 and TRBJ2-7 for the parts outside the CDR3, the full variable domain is EPEVTQTPSHQVTQMGQEVILRCVPISNHLYFYWYRQILGQKVEFLVSFYNNEISEKSEIFDDQFSVERPDGSNFTLKIRSTKLEDSAMYFCASSEFQGKVNEQYFGPGTRLTVT.